These T cell receptor beta chains were read from a single sample in a study of T cells after yellow fever vaccination. Via MiXCR, TCRdb re-called the 5' RACE reads, giving one row per CDR3 protein. The sample includes 300,000 or so distinct CDR3 sequences, approximately 13% seen only once; the top ten take approximately 0.49%. Sample: CD4+ T cells sorted from PBMCs, taken 45 days after the yellow fever booster vaccination. The receptor source for this set is a man aged 25-45 years who received the YFV17D yellow fever vaccine. The CDR3 runs from the conserved cysteine through the conserved F or W. A D gene is named only where the DNA matches it firmly. Expanded clones are given a class, and other clones once, few, many or no size at all.

DNA	CDR3	D	J	V	size
TGCAGTGCTAGAGAACAGGGGGCAGACTATGGCTACACCTTC	CSAREQGADYGYTF	TRBD1	TRBJ1-2	TRBV20-1	few
TGTGCCAGCAGCTTAGGGGGGGGATTTGAAGCTTTCTTT	CASSLGGGFEAFF	NA	TRBJ1-1	TRBV7-2	NA
TGCGCCAGCAGGTTCGGGGGCCACCCTCGGGACGAGCAGTACTTC	CASRFGGHPRDEQYF	NA	TRBJ2-7	TRBV5-1	NA
TGTGCCAGCAGCGCGTGGACTAGCGGGAGATTTTCTAGCACAGATACGCAGTATTTT	CASSAWTSGRFSSTDTQYF	TRBD2	TRBJ2-3	TRBV9	NA
TGCAGTGCTAGACCAGGCAGTCACAATGAGCAGTTCTTC	CSARPGSHNEQFF	NA	TRBJ2-1	TRBV20-1	NA
TGCAGCGTCCGCCAGGGGAAGAGGGCGAACACCGGGGAGCTGTTTTTT	CSVRQGKRANTGELFF	NA	TRBJ2-2	TRBV29-1	NA
TGTGCCAGCAGTTATTACAGGGGGAACAATTCACCCCTCCACTTT	CASSYYRGNNSPLHF	TRBD1	TRBJ1-6	TRBV6-5	NA
TGTGCCAGCAGCGTAGATGGGACTAGCTTCGATGAGCAGTTCTTC	CASSVDGTSFDEQFF	TRBD2	TRBJ2-1	TRBV9	NA
TGCGCCAGCAGACGACAGACTAGCGGGACTGCCTACGAGCAGTACTTC	CASRRQTSGTAYEQYF	TRBD2	TRBJ2-7	TRBV10-1	few
TGTGCCACCAGCAGAGATCGCGGAAACACCATATATTTT	CATSRDRGNTIYF	NA	TRBJ1-3	TRBV15	NA
TGTGCCAGCAGCTCGCCCCTGTGGCAGAGCACTGAAGCTTTCTTT	CASSSPLWQSTEAFF	NA	TRBJ1-1	TRBV11-2	NA
TGCAGCGTACAGGATTTAGCTGAGCAGTTCTTC	CSVQDLAEQFF	NA	TRBJ2-1	TRBV29-1	many
TGTGCCAGCACACTGACTCGAACCTACGGGGAGCAGTACTTC	CASTLTRTYGEQYF	NA	TRBJ2-7	TRBV7-2	many
TGTGCCAGCAGCTTGGACGCGGGAGGGATGTACAATGAGCAGTTCTTC	CASSLDAGGMYNEQFF	TRBD2	TRBJ2-1	TRBV5-6	few
TGCGCCAGCAGCCATAACGTACCGGGACAGGGGGCTGGCTACACCTTC	CASSHNVPGQGAGYTF	TRBD1	TRBJ1-2	TRBV5-1	few
TGTGCCAGCAGCTCGGGGGGCGGTTCAGATACGCAGTATTTT	CASSSGGGSDTQYF	NA	TRBJ2-3	TRBV7-8	few
TGCAGTGCTAGAGTAGCGCGAACTAGCACAGATACGCAGTATTTT	CSARVARTSTDTQYF	NA	TRBJ2-3	TRBV20-1	few
TGTGCCAGCAGCGTAGTGCAGGGGGATACTGAAGCTTTCTTT	CASSVVQGDTEAFF	TRBD1	TRBJ1-1	TRBV9	NA
TGCGCCAGCAGCCCTACCGGGACAGACTTATACAATGAGCAGTTCTTC	CASSPTGTDLYNEQFF	TRBD1	TRBJ2-1	TRBV4-3	NA
TGTGCCAGCAGCAGAGGGGATTTGGACACAGATACGCAGTATTTT	CASSRGDLDTDTQYF	NA	TRBJ2-3	TRBV7-9	few
TGTGCCAGCAGACAAGATCCGGCAGCTCCTGGCTACACCTTC	CASRQDPAAPGYTF	NA	TRBJ1-2	TRBV3-1	NA
TGTGCCAGCAGTGCCAAAGGGGGTGTCAGTCAGCCCCAGCATTTT	CASSAKGGVSQPQHF	NA	TRBJ1-5	TRBV6-1	NA
TGTGCTAGCAGCGTCAATGAGGGGGATGAGCAGTTCTTC	CASSVNEGDEQFF	NA	TRBJ2-1	TRBV7-7	NA
TGCAGTGCTAGAAGTAGCGGGAGGACAGGGTCCTACGAGCAGTACTTC	CSARSSGRTGSYEQYF	TRBD2	TRBJ2-7	TRBV20-1	NA
TGTGCCAGCAGCCTAGTCTTGGGGAAGATAATTTACGAGCAGTACTTC	CASSLVLGKIIYEQYF	NA	TRBJ2-7	TRBV4-2	NA
TGTGCCAGCAGTTTCCGGGGGGAGTCCACAGATACGCAGTATTTT	CASSFRGESTDTQYF	TRBD2	TRBJ2-3	TRBV12-3/TRBV12-4	NA